This T cell receptor (beta chain) was obtained from a study of CD8 T cells in Susac syndrome. Study findings and constraints: Acknowledgment was made by the study that its TCR sequencing and HLA analysis involved a relatively small number of individuals.

CD8+ and CD4+ T cells taken from blood had their TCR beta sequenced. TEMRA cells were FACS-enriched, while CD8+ and CD4+ T cells were negatively isolated. The germline gives CDR1 ENHRY, CDR2 SYGVKD. Trimming cost V 3 bases and J 10 bases, with 13 bases left between them. CDR3 length equals 13 residues. Of note for this clonotype: The target antigen is unknown.

When the RNA was reverse transcribed, random hexamers were used with an input of about 0.45 to 1 ug. Multiplex immunoSEQ PCR targeted 54 Vbeta and 13 Jbeta TCR beta segments. In TCRdb, the immunoSEQ multiplex PCR reads were re-called with MiXCR into one record per CDR3 protein. The data show about 160,000 distinct CDR3 sequences, about 94% seen once. V is TRBV10-3 and J is TRBJ1-5, with D unclear. This TCR came from a human donor in good health. The material sequenced was CD4+ T cells from PBMCs. The DNA for the CDR3 is TGTGCCATCAGTGATGGACTGGCCAGTCCCCAGCATTTT. This sequence encodes CAISDGLASPQHF.